Sequencing of this T cell receptor (beta chain) was carried out in a study of cytotoxic CD8 clonotypes in ibrutinib-treated CLL. CDR1 is SGHRS, CDR2 YFSETQ, per germline. V shed 3 bases and J shed 4 bases, with 12 bases lying between them. This CDR3 is 14 amino acids long. The protocol was immunoSEQ multiplex PCR, while the TCRdb copy is restricted to in-frame clones and leaves out a portion. The sample has more than 110,000 clones, approximately 90% seen once; the top ten hold 11%. This sample comprised PBMCs, obtained after 12 months of ibrutinib treatment. The rearrangement uses TRBV5-1 and TRBJ2-3; D might be TRBD2 (5 bases). The TCR was taken from a human donor with chronic lymphocytic leukemia. The DNA of the CDR3 is TGCGCCAGCAGCTCCGTACTAGAGTCAGATACGCAGTATTTT. Translation gives CASSSVLESDTQYF. Full variable domain (rest looked up from reference TRBV5-1 and TRBJ2-3): KAGVTQTPRYLIKTRGQQVTLSCSPISGHRSVSWYQQTPGQGLQFLFEYFSETQRNKGNFPGRFSGRQFSNSRSEMNVSTLELGDSALYLCASSSVLESDTQYFGPGTRLTVL.